A single sample is the source of the 9 T cell receptor beta chains below, sequenced in a study of T cell repertoires in cytomegalovirus infection. Via MiXCR, TCRdb re-called the reads, giving one row per CDR3 protein. This sample has 200,000 or so distinct CDR3 sequences, with about 30% found just once. The sequenced sample was PBMCs. The receptors originated from a human donor in good health (CMV status not recorded). Some clones in this sample may be carry-over from other donors' samples.

This clonotype was seen more than once but under ten times. This chain joins TRBV5-4 and TRBJ2-3; possible D gene TRBD1, 5 bases. V lost 5 bases to trimming and J lost 6 bases, with 16 bases between them. The CDR3 runs 14 residues. Germline V gene data show CDR1 as SGHNT and CDR2 as YYREEE (reference sequence). The CDR3 protein is CASSPQGPRDTQYF. For the CDR3, the DNA is TGTGCCAGCAGTCCCCAGGGCCCCAGGGATACGCAGTATTTT.

This clonotype was counted a few times. The chain joins TRBV29-1 to TRBJ2-7; TRBD1 aligns across 9 bases. The germline V gene encodes CDR1 SQVTM and CDR2 ANQGSEA. J gave up 4 bases and V 4 bases, and 8 bases lay outside the gene matches. The CDR3 is made up of 14 amino acids. In DNA, the CDR3 is TGCAGCGTTGGCGGGGGACAGGGACGATACGAGCAGTACTTC. Translated, it gives CSVGGGQGRYEQYF.

To note about this clonotype: Just one base apart from a much larger clone, this may be a read error. The rearrangement links TRBV7-2 to TRBJ1-5, with 7 positions matching TRBD1. Germline CDR1 is SGHTA and CDR2 is FQGNSA. The CDR3 loop spans 16 amino acids. Here the CDR3 DNA reads TGTGCCAGCAGCCCTGGGACAGCTAAGGGCAATGAGCCCCAGCATTTT. Its protein is CASSPGTAKGNEPQHF.

This clonotype has just a few counts. V usage is TRBV19 and J usage is TRBJ1-6, with 10 bases identical to TRBD1. V shed 5 bases, J shed 8 bases, and the junction held 6 bases outside the gene matches. The CDR3 contains 15 residues. Germline V gives CDR1 LNHDA, CDR2 SQIVND (reference sequence). The CDR3 sequence is CASSLRDRGDSPLHF. CDR3 nucleotides: TGTGCCAGTAGTTTACGGGACAGGGGCGATTCACCCCTCCACTTT. Full variable domain (missing parts from reference TRBV19 and TRBJ1-6): DGGITQSPKYLFRKEGQNVTLSCEQNLNHDAMYWYRQDPGQGLRLIYYSQIVNDFQKGDIAEGYSVSREKKESFPLTVTSAQKNPTAFYLCASSLRDRGDSPLHFGNGTRLTVT.

CDR3 nucleotide sequence: TGTGCCAGCAGCGTTGTTTTTTCGTACTCTGGAAACACCATATATTTT. Protein: CASSVVFSYSGNTIYF. The V and J genes are TRBV11-2 and TRBJ1-3; the D is unclear. Trimming cost V 5 bases and J 0 bases, with 14 bases left between them. This CDR3 contains 16 residues. Germline CDR1 SGHAT, CDR2 FQNNGV.

This rearrangement joins TRBV7-9 to TRBJ1-3; TRBD1 agrees at 7 bases. The V gene's germline CDR1 is SEHNR and CDR2 FQNEAQ (reference sequence). This CDR3 contains 16 residues. V lost 6 bases, J lost 0 bases, and 8 bases stayed unmatched. CDR3 sequence (DNA): TGTGCCAGCAGAGGGACAGTTAGTTCCTCTGGAAACACCATATATTTT. Translating it yields CASRGTVSSSGNTIYF.

This clonotype has just a few counts. This sequence joins TRBV7-9 and TRBJ2-7; a possible D gene is TRBD1 (8 bases). Germline V gene lookup returns CDR1 SEHNR and CDR2 FQNEAQ (reference sequence). Trimming cost V 1 base and J 2 bases, with 15 bases left between them. CDR3 length equals 16 residues. In nucleotides, the CDR3 is TGTGCCAGCAGCTTAGGGGGGGGGACAGGAACCTACGAGCAGTACTTC. Translating gives CASSLGGGTGTYEQYF.

The genes are TRBV7-6 and TRBJ1-2; D might be TRBD1 (5 bases). Germline V gene data show CDR1 as SGHVS and CDR2 as FNYEAQ. The CDR3 runs 14 residues. With 3 bases removed from V and 6 bases from J, the gap between germline ends came to 14 bases. The CDR3, as DNA: TGTGCCAGCAGCTTTTCCGGGACCCATAATGGCTACACCTTC. This sequence encodes CASSFSGTHNGYTF.

The chain combines TRBV3-1 with TRBJ1-6, with 8 nucleotides matching TRBD1. The CDR3 spans 14 residues. V shed 4 bases and J 10 bases; nucleotides not matched to a gene: 6. Germline CDR1 is LGHDT and CDR2 is YNNKEL (reference sequence). CDR3: CASSPNRGESPLHF. CDR3 sequence (DNA): TGTGCCAGCAGCCCAAACAGGGGGGAATCACCCCTCCACTTT. Full variable domain (remainder filled in from reference TRBV3-1 and TRBJ1-6): DTAVSQTPKYLVTQMGNDKSIKCEQNLGHDTMYWYKQDSKKFLKIMFSYNNKELIINETVPNRFSPKSPDKAHLNLHINSLELGDSAVYFCASSPNRGESPLHFGNGTRLTVT.